One and the same sample provided the 23 T cell receptor beta chains below, sequenced in a study of blood T cell repertoires in COVID-19 (dated by TCRdb to about 2020). The library was produced with the immunoSEQ multiplex PCR assay. Sourced from immuneACCESS, this table was stored by TCRdb with only in-frame sequences that have V and J called. A share of the clones is absent; for the studies checked, an unresolved V gene accounts for under half, and the remainder has no known explanation. Present in this sample are 300,000 to 400,000 clones, over 80% of which were seen just once. In total, the top ten clones hold about 4.7% of the sample. The sample taken for sequencing was PBMCs or T cells enriched from blood (not recorded which). Every receptor here comes from a man between 25 and 39 years old who had recovered from COVID-19.

This sequence joins TRBV28 and TRBJ1-6, with TRBD1 matching 7 bases. This CDR3 comprises 15 residues. Germline V gene data show CDR1 as MDHEN and CDR2 as SYDVKM. The V segment lost 3 bases and the J segment 7 bases; nucleotides outside the gene matches: 6. The CDR3 DNA follows: TGTGCCAGCAGTTTCCAGGACAGGCGGAATTCACCCCTCCACTTT. It yields the protein CASSFQDRRNSPLHF.

The rearrangement joins TRBV24-1 to TRBJ2-4; TRBD1 is a possible D gene (6 bases). Trimming took off 6 bases at V and 6 bases at J, with 11 bases between the two ends. The germline V gene encodes CDR1 KGHDR and CDR2 SFDVKD. The CDR3 consists of 13 residues. CDR3 in amino acids: CATSTGHGNIQYF. As DNA, the CDR3 is TGTGCCACCAGTACGGGACACGGAAACATTCAGTACTTC.

The V call is TRBV25-1, the J call TRBJ2-1, with 13 bases identical to TRBD2. The CDR3 runs 16 residues. V lost 4 bases, J lost 9 bases, and 9 bases stayed unmatched. CDR1 MGHDK and CDR2 SYGVNS come from the germline V gene. The CDR3 region has the DNA TGTGCCAGCAGTGCGGGACTAGCGGGGTGGGTAAGTGAGCAGTTCTTC. This translates into CASSAGLAGWVSEQFF.

The chain carries TRBV19 and TRBJ2-3; D uncertain. The CDR3 is made up of 15 amino acids. V was trimmed by 3 bases and J by 0 bases, leaving 10 bases between them. CDR1 is LNHDA and CDR2 is SQIVND in the germline V gene (reference sequence). DNA of the CDR3: TGTGCCAGTAGTATCCTTTCAGGTAGCACAGATACGCAGTATTTT. Encoded protein: CASSILSGSTDTQYF.

The chain links TRBV7-8 to TRBJ1-1; TRBD1 aligns across 7 bases. J lost 6 bases, V lost 3 bases, and 10 bases had no gene match. This CDR3 is 15 amino acids long. In germline, CDR1 is SGHVS, CDR2 FQNEAQ. CDR3 bases: TGTGCCAGCAGCTTCGACAGGGTTCCGCTCCCTGAAGCTTTCTTT. This codes for CASSFDRVPLPEAFF.

J is TRBJ1-2 and V is TRBV10-2; 8 bases are a match to TRBD1. The CDR3 has 17 residues. Germline V gene lookup returns CDR1 WSHSY and CDR2 SAAADI. The V gene end was trimmed by 6 bases and the J gene end by 4 bases; junction bases not matched to a gene: 16. The CDR3 DNA sequence: TGCGCCAGCAGCACAGGGGGACGCATCCCTGACTTCTATGGCTACACCTTC. Protein product: CASSTGGRIPDFYGYTF.

V and J are TRBV19 and TRBJ1-4; D ambiguous. CDR3 length: 11 amino acids. CDR1 is LNHDA and CDR2 is SQIVND in the germline V gene (reference sequence). The V and J ends lost 6 bases and 5 bases respectively, with 4 bases between them. CDR3 amino acids: CASRRNEKLFF. The CDR3 coding sequence is TGTGCCAGTAGGAGGAATGAAAAACTGTTTTTT.

This clone showed up just once. The chain uses TRBV9 and TRBJ2-1; TRBD2 might be the D (6 bases). The germline V gene encodes CDR1 SGDLS and CDR2 YYNGEE. The CDR3 runs to 18 residues. The germline V and J ends were trimmed by 4 bases and 0 bases, with 20 bases remaining between them. The CDR3 DNA is TGTGCCAGCAGCCCTCCGACCGGTTGGCGGGGCTCCTACAATGAGCAGTTCTTC. It yields the protein CASSPPTGWRGSYNEQFF.

Concerning this clone: A read error is possible here, since a much larger clone lies one base away. Other DNA sequences in the sample encode the same CDR3. This chain connects TRBV5-1 to TRBJ2-6; tentative D call: TRBD2 (5 bases). The CDR3 spans 15 residues. CDR1 is SGHRS, CDR2 YFSETQ, per germline. Trimming left V 2 bases short and J 0 bases short, with 6 bases between. CDR3 in amino acids: CASSLGSSGANVLTF. CDR3 DNA: TGCGCCAGCAGCTTAGGGAGCTCTGGGGCCAACGTCCTGACTTTC.

About this clone: Within the sample, other DNA sequences also encode this same CDR3. The chain is built from TRBV7-9 and TRBJ1-1, with 9 bases aligning to TRBD1. The CDR3 runs to 15 residues. V lost 5 bases to trimming and J lost 0 bases; unmatched junction nucleotides: 4. The V gene's germline CDR1 is SEHNR and CDR2 FQNEAQ (reference sequence). This chain's CDR3 is CASSPGQGMNTEAFF. The CDR3 DNA follows: TGTGCCAGCAGCCCCGGACAGGGGATGAACACTGAAGCTTTCTTT.

The chain carries TRBV6-1 and TRBJ2-7; 8 bases map to TRBD1. Germline trimming cut 5 bases from V and 6 bases from J; bases unmatched to any gene: 6. CDR3 length: 13 residues. Germline CDR1 MNHNS, CDR2 SASEGT. CDR3: CASSPLQGGEQYF. The CDR3 nucleotides are TGTGCCAGCAGTCCACTACAGGGGGGCGAGCAGTACTTC.

CDR3 region: CASSLVQGANEKLFF. The CDR3 region has the DNA TGCGCCAGCAGCCTGGTGCAGGGGGCGAATGAAAAACTGTTTTTT. V and J are TRBV5-1 and TRBJ1-4; 8 bases are shared with TRBD1. V lost 4 bases and J lost 5; bases outside the gene matches: 7. The CDR3 runs 15 residues. Germline V gene sequence: CDR1 SGHRS, CDR2 YFSETQ.

This clone has a handful of counts. The rearrangement uses TRBV11-2 and TRBJ1-5; no reliable D call. CDR1 SGHAT and CDR2 FQNNGV come from the germline V gene. The V gene lost 4 bases and the J gene lost 4 bases, with 5 bases spanning the gap. The CDR3 length is 12 residues. CDR3 amino acids: CASSSPNQPQHF. The CDR3 bases are TGTGCCAGCAGCTCCCCGAATCAGCCCCAGCATTTT.

V is TRBV21-1 and J is TRBJ1-5; the D call in the table, TRBD1, was not verified against the DNA. TRBV21-1 constitutes a pseudogene. The CDR3 length is 11 residues. CDR3 nucleotide sequence: TGTGCCAGCGTCAGGAACCAGCCCCAGCATTTT. This encodes CASVRNQPQHF.

This clone was detected only a few times. The rearrangement links TRBV5-1 to TRBJ1-4; TRBD1 matches at 10 bases. With V trimmed by 4 bases and J by 8 bases, 8 bases remained unmatched. The CDR3 sequence is 15 residues long. Germline CDR1 SGHRS, CDR2 YFSETQ. This CDR3 is CASSPWTGGEEKLFF. CDR3 sequence (DNA): TGCGCCAGCAGCCCGTGGACAGGGGGTGAGGAAAAACTGTTTTTT. The full variable domain, rest sourced from reference TRBV5-1 and TRBJ1-4, is KAGVTQTPRYLIKTRGQQVTLSCSPISGHRSVSWYQQTPGQGLQFLFEYFSETQRNKGNFPGRFSGRQFSNSRSEMNVSTLELGDSALYLCASSPWTGGEEKLFFGSGTQLSVL.

The chain employs TRBV24-1 and TRBJ2-3; 10 bases agree with TRBD2. There are 16 residues in the CDR3. Germline assignment: CDR1 KGHDR and CDR2 SFDVKD. The junction had 3 bases not matched to a gene; V was cut back by 0 bases and J by 4 bases. CDR3 sequence reads: CATSDLRTSGADTQYF. Written as DNA, the CDR3 is TGTGCCACCAGTGATTTGCGGACTAGCGGCGCAGATACGCAGTATTTT.

The chain employs TRBV7-9 and TRBJ1-6; D unresolved. The ends were cut back, 5 bases at V and 2 bases at J, with 10 bases in the middle. This CDR3 comprises 15 residues. Germline loops: CDR1 SEHNR, CDR2 FQNEAQ (reference sequence). CDR3 amino acids: CASSLGSPYNSPLHF. The CDR3 bases are TGTGCCAGCAGCCTCGGGAGTCCCTATAATTCACCCCTCCACTTT.

This chain uses TRBV3-1 (or the pseudogene TRBV3-2) with TRBJ2-7; 10 bases match TRBD1. V lost 3 bases and J lost 6; bases outside the gene matches: 2. Germline V gene data show CDR1 as LGHDT and CDR2 as YNNKEL (reference sequence). CDR3 length: 13 residues. The CDR3 is CASSHGTGVEQYF. The CDR3 region has the DNA TGTGCCAGCAGCCATGGGACAGGGGTCGAGCAGTACTTC.

V and J are TRBV29-1 and TRBJ2-3; 8 bases are a match to TRBD2. Trimming at V came to 6 bases and at J to 5 bases, leaving 25 bases not matched to a gene. Germline V lookup: CDR1 SQVTM, CDR2 ANQGSEA. The CDR3 covers 19 residues. The CDR3: CSVQGAGGAIPKWLDTQYF. Written as DNA, the CDR3 is TGCAGCGTGCAGGGTGCCGGGGGGGCCATCCCAAAGTGGTTAGATACGCAGTATTTT.

The J gene is TRBJ2-7, the V gene TRBV27; 8 positions agree with TRBD1. V dropped 5 bases and J dropped 1; count of bases not matched to a gene: 4. Looked up from germline, CDR1 is MNHEY and CDR2 is SMNVEV (reference sequence). The CDR3 covers 14 residues. The CDR3 nucleotides read TGTGCCAGCAGTGACACAGGGGGATCCTACGAGCAGTACTTC. It encodes CASSDTGGSYEQYF.

The V and J genes are TRBV4-2 and TRBJ1-2; D ambiguous. The V gene lost 4 bases and the J gene lost 6 bases, with 15 bases spanning the gap. Germline CDR1 reads LGHNA; CDR2 reads YNFKEQ. This CDR3 has 14 residues. The chain's CDR3 is CASSRPTGRDGYTF. DNA of the CDR3: TGTGCCAGCAGCCGACCTACGGGAAGGGATGGCTACACCTTC.

CDR3 region: CASSSRQGAYEQYF. The CDR3 DNA reads TGTGCCAGCAGCTCCAGACAGGGGGCCTACGAGCAGTACTTC. V is TRBV7-2 and J is TRBJ2-7; 9 positions agree with TRBD1. The CDR3 runs to 14 residues. V shed 4 bases and J 2 bases; nucleotides not matched to a gene: 3. CDR1 is SGHTA, CDR2 FQGNSA, per germline. The complete variable domain, with remaining parts taken from reference TRBV7-2 and TRBJ2-7, reads GAGVSQSPSNKVTEKGKDVELRCDPISGHTALYWYRQSLGQGLEFLIYFQGNSAPDKSGLPSDRFSAERTGGSVSTLTIQRTQQEDSAVYLCASSSRQGAYEQYFGPGTRLTVT.

The V call is TRBV9, the J call TRBJ2-7; 7 positions agree with TRBD1. With 4 bases clipped from V and 1 base from J, the junction kept 11 bases outside the gene matches. The CDR3 runs to 16 residues. Germline V CDR1 and CDR2: SGDLS, YYNGEE. Here the CDR3 DNA reads TGTGCCAGCAGCCACCCCTTGACAGGGTTGTCCTACGAGCAGTACTTC. This encodes CASSHPLTGLSYEQYF.